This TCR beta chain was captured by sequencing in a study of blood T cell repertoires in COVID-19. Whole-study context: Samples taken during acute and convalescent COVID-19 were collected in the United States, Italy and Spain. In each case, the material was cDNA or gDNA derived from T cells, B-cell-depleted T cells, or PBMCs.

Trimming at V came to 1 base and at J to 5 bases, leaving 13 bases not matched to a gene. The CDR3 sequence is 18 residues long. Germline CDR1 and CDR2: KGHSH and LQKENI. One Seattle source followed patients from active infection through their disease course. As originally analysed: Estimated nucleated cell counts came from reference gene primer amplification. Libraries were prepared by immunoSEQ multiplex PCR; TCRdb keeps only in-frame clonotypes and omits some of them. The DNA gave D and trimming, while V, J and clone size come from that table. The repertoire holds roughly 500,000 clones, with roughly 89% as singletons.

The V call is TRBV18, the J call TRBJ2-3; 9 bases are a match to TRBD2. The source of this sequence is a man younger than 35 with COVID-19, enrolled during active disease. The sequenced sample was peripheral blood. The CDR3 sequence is CASSPLTRFSGRKDTQYF. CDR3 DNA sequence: TGTGCCAGCTCACCACTCACGAGGTTTAGCGGGAGAAAAGATACGCAGTATTTT. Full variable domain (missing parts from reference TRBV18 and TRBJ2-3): NAGVMQNPRHLVRRRGQEARLRCSPMKGHSHVYWYRQLPEEGLKFMVYLQKENIIDESGMPKERFSAEFPKEGPSILRIQQVVRGDSAAYFCASSPLTRFSGRKDTQYFGPGTRLTVL.